Below, 4 T cell receptor beta chains from the same sample are listed, as sequenced in a study of T cells after posttransplantation cyclophosphamide. Profiled with immunoSEQ multiplex PCR; TCRdb holds only in-frame clones, not every one. The specimen has approximately 27,000 clones, none found just once. Sequences were obtained from PBMCs. The receptors were gathered from a man in his fifties in good health, CMV-negative, and a related stem cell transplant donor.

This clone was seen repeatedly, ten times or more. The V gene is TRBV6-5, the J gene TRBJ1-1, with TRBD1 identical over 11 bases. CDR1 and CDR2 (germline): MNHEY, SVGAGI. V lost 5 bases to trimming and J lost 5 bases; unmatched junction nucleotides: 4. The CDR3 length is 14 residues. CDR3 loop: CASSRDRGETEAFF. DNA of the CDR3: TGTGCCAGCAGTAGGGACAGGGGGGAGACTGAAGCTTTCTTT.

This clone was recorded at least ten times. CDR3 sequence (DNA): TGTGCCAGCAGTGGGGACAGGGGTTACGAGCAGTACTTC. Translated, it gives CASSGDRGYEQYF. V gene TRBV6-5 combines with J gene TRBJ2-7; 10 bases match TRBD1. Losses at the gene ends were 5 bases for V and 4 bases for J; bases not matched to a gene: 2. The CDR3 is 13 residues long. The germline CDR1 and CDR2 sequences are MNHEY and SVGAGI.

At least ten counts were recorded for this clone. CDR3 in DNA: TGTGCCTGGAGTCAAACCACAGGATACACTGAAGCTTTCTTT. This gives the protein CAWSQTTGYTEAFF. J is TRBJ1-1 and V is TRBV30; tentatively, D is TRBD1 (5 bases). The length of the CDR3 is 14 residues. Trimming took off 2 bases at V and 3 bases at J, with 13 bases between the two ends. Germline values: CDR1 GTSNPN, CDR2 SVGIG (reference sequence).

This clone was detected many times. Mismatch with germline at one junction end may stem from a read error. The chain joins TRBV5-5 to TRBJ1-1, with D maybe TRBD1 (5 bases). Germline CDR1 and CDR2: SGHKS and YYEKEE (reference sequence). The CDR3 contains 14 residues. The CDR3 DNA sequence: TGTGCCAGCAGTCTTGAGCGGGGCCGCACTGGAGCTTTCTTT. Its translation is CASSLERGRTGAFF. Full variable domain (rest looked up from reference TRBV5-5 and TRBJ1-1): DAGVTQSPTHLIKTRGQQVTLRCSPISGHKSVSWYQQVLGQGPQFIFQYYEKEERGRGNFPDRFSARQFPNYSSELNVNALLLGDSALYLCASSLERGRTGAFFGQGTRLTVV.